The entry below gives a single T cell receptor beta chain sequence along with its context. Antigen specificity is unknown. These data are taken from a study of OX40 agonist ivuxolimab in advanced cancers. On the study more broadly: Patients received ivuxolimab, an agonistic anti-OX40 (CD134) antibody. Partial responses occurred in Three dose-escalation patients, one with hepatocellular carcinoma and two with cutaneous melanoma. All patients had ivuxolimab intravenously every 2 weeks at 0.01 to 10 mg/kg.

Germline-derived CDR1 and CDR2 are SGHDT and YYEEEE. Trimming shortened V by 3 bases and J by 5 bases, and 14 bases separated the two germline ends. This CDR3 comprises 14 residues. Study results and caveats: Circulating CD4+ and CD8+ T cells showed clonal expansion by week 6 at 0.1 to 3.0 mg/kg.

The method was immunoSEQ multiplex PCR; TCRdb's version includes in-frame clones alone and lacks a portion of them. The sample carries about 45,000 clones, 75% to 90% recorded once. Sequences were derived from CD4+ or CD8+ T cells sorted from blood, sampled in a trial of the OX40 agonist ivuxolimab. The receptor was isolated from an adult with an advanced solid tumor such as melanoma, head and neck, liver or kidney cancer. The V gene is TRBV5-6, the J gene TRBJ2-5; D uncertain. This chain's CDR3 is CASSYLNSFETQYF. CDR3 in DNA: TGTGCCAGCAGCTATCTCAACTCTTTTGAGACCCAGTACTTC.